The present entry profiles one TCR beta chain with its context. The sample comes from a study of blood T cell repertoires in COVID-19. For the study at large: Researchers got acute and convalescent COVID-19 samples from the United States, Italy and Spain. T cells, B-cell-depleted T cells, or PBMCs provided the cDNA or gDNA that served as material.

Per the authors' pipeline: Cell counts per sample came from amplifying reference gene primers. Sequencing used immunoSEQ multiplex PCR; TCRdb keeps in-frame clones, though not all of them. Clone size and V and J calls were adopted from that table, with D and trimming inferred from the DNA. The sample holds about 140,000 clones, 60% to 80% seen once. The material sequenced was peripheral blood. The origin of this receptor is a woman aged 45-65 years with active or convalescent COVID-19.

The CDR3 nucleotides read TGTGCCAGCAGTCTTACGGGACAGGAAGACTTTTGGAACACCGGGGAGCTGTTTTTT. Its protein is CASSLTGQEDFWNTGELFF. This chain connects TRBV3-1 (or the pseudogene TRBV3-2) to TRBJ2-2; TRBD1 aligns across 8 bases. V shed 6 bases, J shed 1 base, and the junction held 16 bases outside the gene matches. The V gene's germline CDR1 is LGHDT and CDR2 YNNKEL (reference sequence). The CDR3 spans 19 residues.